A selection of T cell receptor beta chains follows, all from one sample in a study of T cells expressing NK-cell markers. TCRdb re-called the 5' RACE reads and catalogs CDR3 proteins one per entry, DNA excluded. The sample table includes 350,000 to 500,000 distinct CDR3 sequences. The specimen sequenced was blood T cells: a sorted CD56 or NKG2C T cell subset, CD4+ or CD8+ T cells, or bulk PBMC T cells (not recorded which). These receptors all stem from a woman between 18 and 69 years old in good health. Each CDR3 is given with its conserved first and last residue.

V: TRBV5-1
J: TRBJ2-5
CDR3: CASSPSGAQETQYF

V: TRBV24-1
J: TRBJ2-1
CDR3: CATSDLGREGSYEQFF

V: TRBV18
J: TRBJ1-5
CDR3: CASSPGLHNQPQHF

V: TRBV20-1
J: TRBJ1-1
CDR3: CRAIPGPNTEAFF

V: TRBV3-1
J: TRBJ2-7
CDR3: CASSFRDREYEQYF

V: TRBV29-1
J: TRBJ2-4
CDR3: CSVRGRVAKNIQYF

V: TRBV4-2
J: TRBJ1-4
CDR3: CASSQEPRESNEKLFF

V: TRBV5-1
J: TRBJ2-1
CDR3: CASSYYGASGNNEQFF

V: TRBV6-1
J: TRBJ1-1
CDR3: CASITGTGYTEAFF

V: TRBV20-1
J: TRBJ2-1
CDR3: CSTRSGAYNEQFF

V: TRBV5-1
J: TRBJ1-1
CDR3: CASSLASGEAFF

V: TRBV5-1
J: TRBJ2-3
CDR3: CASGKPGGTTDTQYF

V: TRBV5-5
J: TRBJ1-2
CDR3: CASSLAIDLPYGYTF

V: TRBV7-6
J: TRBJ2-1
CDR3: CASSLWAQGAYNEQFF

V: TRBV14
J: TRBJ2-7
CDR3: CASNVGLGEQYF

V: TRBV7-8
J: TRBJ1-1
CDR3: CASRGGNMNTEAFF

V: TRBV6-1
J: TRBJ1-3
CDR3: CASSPHSGSGNTIYF

V: TRBV20-1
J: TRBJ1-6
CDR3: CSARAGTKEAIPHLF

V: TRBV7-9
J: TRBJ2-3
CDR3: CASSLAYVGTDTQYF

V: TRBV7-2
J: TRBJ2-2
CDR3: CARGSIANTGELFF

V: TRBV5-6
J: TRBJ2-2
CDR3: CASSYGGGGFSNTGELFF

V: TRBV12-3/TRBV12-4
J: TRBJ1-4
CDR3: CASSPRQVPNEKLFF

V: TRBV7-6
J: TRBJ2-7
CDR3: CASSFQAGSYEQYF

V: TRBV4-1
J: TRBJ1-6
CDR3: CASSQVGGLGSPLHF

V: TRBV4-3
J: TRBJ2-7
CDR3: CASSQDPGNSYEQYF

V: TRBV20-1
J: TRBJ1-2
CDR3: CSAPDRLGGYTF

V: TRBV20-1
J: TRBJ1-4
CDR3: CSATRGQGREKLFF

V: TRBV28
J: TRBJ1-1
CDR3: CASSPGGRGTEAFF

V: TRBV20-1
J: TRBJ1-5
CDR3: CSARERERGWNQPQHF

V: TRBV7-2
J: TRBJ1-1
CDR3: CASSGRRPSRTEAFF

V: TRBV4-2
J: TRBJ2-1
CDR3: CASSPGPQGSNEQFF

V: TRBV24-1
J: TRBJ2-1
CDR3: CATSGPGVKHEQFF

V: TRBV7-2
J: TRBJ1-2
CDR3: CASSLDARAYYGYTF

V: TRBV5-6
J: TRBJ2-5
CDR3: CASSKDRQTQYF

V: TRBV20-1
J: TRBJ2-1
CDR3: CSAGGWDEQFF

V: TRBV6-1
J: TRBJ1-4
CDR3: CASSAAGWDEKLFF

V: TRBV5-6
J: TRBJ2-5
CDR3: CASSLMGQGGWETQYF

V: TRBV6-5
J: TRBJ2-1
CDR3: CASSYEVSPNNEQFF

V: TRBV7-9
J: TRBJ2-7
CDR3: CASSPLVGTVAYEQYF

V: TRBV14
J: TRBJ2-3
CDR3: CASSFRDYTDTQYF

V: TRBV4-2
J: TRBJ1-4
CDR3: CASSQGARGGEKLFF

V: TRBV10-3
J: TRBJ1-2
CDR3: CAISETTNYGYTF

V: TRBV3-1
J: TRBJ2-5
CDR3: CASSQERGVPRETQYF

V: TRBV4-3
J: TRBJ2-1
CDR3: CASSQAGGGSAYNEQFF

V: TRBV12-3/TRBV12-4
J: TRBJ2-3
CDR3: CASRPAAGGTDTQYF

V: TRBV5-1
J: TRBJ1-1
CDR3: CASSPWPDRATEAFF

V: TRBV5-1
J: TRBJ2-3
CDR3: CASSPPDSVTQYF

V: TRBV20-1
J: TRBJ2-3
CDR3: CSAKRSTDTQYF

V: TRBV20-1
J: TRBJ2-3
CDR3: CSARGDGLADTDTQYF

V: TRBV12-3/TRBV12-4
J: TRBJ2-1
CDR3: CASSFVGAYNEQFF

V: TRBV29-1
J: TRBJ2-1
CDR3: CSVEGLLPSLYNEQFF

V: TRBV11-2
J: TRBJ1-6
CDR3: CASSLVRGTASYNSPLHF

V: TRBV11-2
J: TRBJ2-2
CDR3: CASSSGLAHTGELFF

V: TRBV5-1
J: TRBJ1-6
CDR3: CASSLVMENSPLHF

V: TRBV28
J: TRBJ2-7
CDR3: CASLVRDRAQQYF

V: TRBV15
J: TRBJ1-4
CDR3: CATSRGAALNEKLFF

V: TRBV5-1
J: TRBJ1-2
CDR3: CASSLPGGGGGYTF

V: TRBV12-3/TRBV12-4
J: TRBJ2-3
CDR3: CASGQVRDGTDTQYF

V: TRBV28
J: TRBJ2-1
CDR3: CASISGSSYNEQFF